This TCR beta chain came from a study of OX40 agonist ivuxolimab in advanced cancers. The overall study: The patients' treatment was ivuxolimab, an agonistic anti-OX40 (CD134) antibody. Dose-escalation patients suffered from hepatocellular carcinoma, melanoma, renal cell or head and neck cancer.

Germline CDR1 and CDR2: MNHEY and SMNVEV (reference sequence). The J segment lost 5 bases and the V segment lost 4 bases, leaving 10 bases of the junction unmatched. This CDR3 is 15 amino acids long. Produced via immunoSEQ multiplex PCR; TCRdb's table is partial and in-frame only. In the table there are tens of thousands of clones, roughly 90% of which are singletons. Sequenced material: CD4+ or CD8+ T cells sorted from blood, taken in a trial of the OX40 agonist ivuxolimab. This TCR was recovered from an adult with an advanced solid tumor such as melanoma, head and neck, liver or kidney cancer. V gene TRBV27 combines with J gene TRBJ1-2; 7 bases are a match to TRBD1. The CDR3 DNA sequence: TGTGCCAGCAGTTGGGCCGGGACAGACCCGTATGGCTACACCTTC. Amino acids: CASSWAGTDPYGYTF.